Below are 12 T cell receptor beta chains sequenced from a single sample in a study of PD-1 blockade in mismatch repair-deficient tumors. The method was immunoSEQ multiplex PCR; TCRdb's version includes in-frame clones alone and lacks a portion of them. This sample has approximately 100,000 clones, with 82% found just once. The material sequenced was peripheral blood, taken about 33 weeks after starting pembrolizumab. Source of these receptors: an adult with mismatch repair-deficient cancer.

V is TRBV28 and J is TRBJ1-5; D is possibly TRBD1 (5 bases). The CDR3 is 16 residues long. From germline, CDR1 is MDHEN and CDR2 SYDVKM. V dropped 6 bases and J dropped 4 bases, with 19 bases sitting between them. Written as DNA, the CDR3 is TGTGCCAGCAGCACCGATTGGGGGGGTAAGAATCAGCCCCAGCATTTT. Amino acid sequence: CASSTDWGGKNQPQHF.

This chain uses TRBV7-6 with TRBJ2-3; 9 bases match TRBD1. Germline V gene lookup returns CDR1 SGHVS and CDR2 FNYEAQ. Losses at the gene ends were 4 bases for V and 4 bases for J; bases not matched to a gene: 6. CDR3 length equals 15 residues. CDR3 nucleotides: TGTGCCAGCAGCTCTCCGGGACAGGGCGCAGATACGCAGTATTTT. Encoded protein: CASSSPGQGADTQYF.

CDR3 amino acids: CASSRLAGTYEQYF. CDR3 DNA: TGTGCCAGCAGCAGACTAGCGGGGACCTACGAGCAGTACTTC. V and J are TRBV6-6 and TRBJ2-7; 11 bases map to TRBD2. This CDR3 has 14 residues. From germline, CDR1 is MNHNY and CDR2 SVGAGI (reference sequence). The J segment lost 2 bases and the V segment lost 6 bases, leaving 3 bases of the junction unmatched.

The chain uses TRBV14 and TRBJ2-3; D remains unclear. V was clipped by 6 bases and J by 5 bases, with 6 bases between them. Germline assignment: CDR1 SGHDN and CDR2 FVKESK. This CDR3 contains 11 residues. CDR3 DNA: TGTGCCAGCAGATCCGGAGATACGCAGTATTTT. Its protein product is CASRSGDTQYF.

The chain joins TRBV6-5 to TRBJ1-2; maybe TRBD1 (5 bases). The CDR3 totals 13 residues. V shed 6 bases and J shed 4 bases, with 12 bases lying between them. The germline gives CDR1 MNHEY, CDR2 SVGAGI. The CDR3 sequence: CASSWDVSYGYTF. The CDR3 DNA reads as TGTGCCAGCAGCTGGGACGTCAGCTATGGCTACACCTTC.

The chain has TRBV9 and TRBJ2-7; D is unresolved. CDR1 and CDR2 from the germline V gene are SGDLS and YYNGEE. The V and J ends lost 0 bases and 3 bases respectively, with 7 bases between them. This CDR3 comprises 13 residues. CDR3 residues: CASSVGALYEQYF. CDR3 nucleotides: TGTGCCAGCAGCGTAGGGGCGCTCTACGAGCAGTACTTC.

The table lists this clone with a count of one. This chain uses TRBV6-6 with TRBJ2-7, with 8 bases aligning to TRBD1. The CDR3 has 15 residues. Germline V CDR1 and CDR2: MNHNY, SVGAGI (reference sequence). Unmatched junction bases numbered 10, after V lost 7 bases and J lost 2 bases. CDR3 region: CASNPRQGSAYEQYF. For the CDR3, the DNA is TGTGCCAGCAACCCCAGACAGGGGAGTGCCTACGAGCAGTACTTC.

Here the CDR3 DNA reads TGTGCCAGCAGTAACAGGTTGAACCATAATCAGCCCCAGCATTTT. It specifies CASSNRLNHNQPQHF. V gene TRBV5-8 combines with J gene TRBJ1-5; possible D gene TRBD1, 5 bases. With 5 bases removed from V and 4 bases from J, the gap between germline ends came to 16 bases. CDR1 and CDR2 (germline): SGHTS, YDEGEE. The length of the CDR3 is 15 residues.

The chain uses TRBV5-5 and TRBJ1-2; unclear D gene. Germline V gives CDR1 SGHKS, CDR2 YYEKEE (reference sequence). V was cut by 0 bases and J by 7 bases, with 13 bases left in between. The CDR3 totals 14 residues. The CDR3 spells CASSLDSHGPGYTF. The CDR3 DNA follows: TGTGCCAGCAGCTTGGACAGCCATGGTCCTGGCTACACCTTC.

The rearrangement joins TRBV7-9 to TRBJ2-5, with unresolved D. The CDR3 is made up of 14 amino acids. V lost 5 bases, J lost 3 bases, and 13 bases lay in between. In germline, CDR1 is SEHNR, CDR2 FQNEAQ (reference sequence). The CDR3 DNA reads TGTGCCAGCAGCCCCCCCGGGCATGAAGAGACCCAGTACTTC. Its translation is CASSPPGHEETQYF.

This chain connects TRBV19 to TRBJ1-2; 7 bases fit TRBD1. This CDR3 has 13 amino acids. Germline V gene sequence: CDR1 LNHDA, CDR2 SQIVND (reference sequence). Trimming cost V 6 bases and J 6 bases; bases outside gene matches: 7. CDR3 region: CASRRQGKDGYTF. CDR3 nucleotides: TGTGCCAGTAGAAGACAGGGAAAGGATGGCTACACCTTC.

This chain uses TRBV5-6 with TRBJ1-2; no definite D call. V lost 4 bases and J lost 3, with 10 bases in between. Germline V gene data show CDR1 as SGHDT and CDR2 as YYEEEE. This CDR3 is built from 13 residues. The CDR3 spells CASSPDTDYGYTF. DNA for the CDR3: TGTGCCAGCAGCCCTGACACGGACTATGGCTACACCTTC. Variable domain in full (rest from reference TRBV5-6 and TRBJ1-2): DAGVTQSPTHLIKTRGQQVTLRCSPKSGHDTVSWYQQALGQGPQFIFQYYEEEERQRGNFPDRFSGHQFPNYSSELNVNALLLGDSALYLCASSPDTDYGYTFGSGTRLTVV.